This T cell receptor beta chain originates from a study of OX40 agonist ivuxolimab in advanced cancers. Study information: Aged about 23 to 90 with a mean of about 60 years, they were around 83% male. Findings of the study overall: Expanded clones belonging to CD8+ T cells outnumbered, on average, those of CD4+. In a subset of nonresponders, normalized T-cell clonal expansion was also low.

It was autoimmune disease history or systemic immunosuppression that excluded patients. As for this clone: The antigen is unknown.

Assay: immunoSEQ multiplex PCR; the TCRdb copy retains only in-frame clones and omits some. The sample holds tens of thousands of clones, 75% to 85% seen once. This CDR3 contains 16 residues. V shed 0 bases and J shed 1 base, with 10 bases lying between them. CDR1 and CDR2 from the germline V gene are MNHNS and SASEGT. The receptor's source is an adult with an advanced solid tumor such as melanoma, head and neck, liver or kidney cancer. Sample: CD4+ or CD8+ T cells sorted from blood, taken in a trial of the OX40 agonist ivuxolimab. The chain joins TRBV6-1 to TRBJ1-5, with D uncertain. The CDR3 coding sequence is TGTGCCAGCAGTGAAGCTAAACGAAGGAGCAATCAGCCCCAGCATTTT. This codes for CASSEAKRRSNQPQHF.